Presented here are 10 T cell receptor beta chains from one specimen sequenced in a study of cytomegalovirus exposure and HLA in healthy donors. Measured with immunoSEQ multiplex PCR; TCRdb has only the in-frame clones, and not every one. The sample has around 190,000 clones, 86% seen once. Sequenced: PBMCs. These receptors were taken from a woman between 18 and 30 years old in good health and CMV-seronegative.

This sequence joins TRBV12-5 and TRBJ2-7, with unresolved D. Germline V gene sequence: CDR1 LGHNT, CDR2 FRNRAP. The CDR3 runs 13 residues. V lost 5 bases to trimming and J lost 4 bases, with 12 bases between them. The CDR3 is CASGPPPGYEQYF. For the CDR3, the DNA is TGTGCTAGTGGTCCCCCACCCGGGTACGAGCAGTACTTC.

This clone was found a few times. The CDR3 sequence is CASSTAVAGVYEQYF. CDR3 DNA sequence: TGTGCCAGCAGTACGGCCGTGGCGGGGGTCTACGAGCAGTACTTC. This sequence joins TRBV5-4 and TRBJ2-7; 7 positions match TRBD2. The CDR3 length is 15 residues. Trimming took 5 bases from V and 3 from J; bases not matched to a gene: 11. In germline, CDR1 is SGHNT, CDR2 YYREEE (reference sequence).

The CDR3 coding sequence is TGTGCCAGTAGTATAACCGGGGTGAACACTGAAGCTTTCTTT. Encoded protein: CASSITGVNTEAFF. This chain uses TRBV19 with TRBJ1-1, with D uncertain. The germline CDR1 and CDR2 sequences are LNHDA and SQIVND (reference sequence). The CDR3 runs 14 residues. Trimming removed 2 bases at V and 0 bases at J, with 7 bases between.

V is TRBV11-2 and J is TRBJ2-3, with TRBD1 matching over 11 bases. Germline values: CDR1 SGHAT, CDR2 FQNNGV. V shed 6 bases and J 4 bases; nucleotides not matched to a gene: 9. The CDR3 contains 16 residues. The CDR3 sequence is CASSYGQGAGSDTQYF. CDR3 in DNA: TGTGCCAGCAGTTACGGACAGGGGGCAGGTTCAGATACGCAGTATTTT.

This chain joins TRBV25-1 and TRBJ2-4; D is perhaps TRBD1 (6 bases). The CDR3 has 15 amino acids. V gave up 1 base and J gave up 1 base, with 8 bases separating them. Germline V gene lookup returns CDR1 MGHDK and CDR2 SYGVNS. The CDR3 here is CASSEWGLAKNIQYF. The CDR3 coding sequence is TGTGCCAGCAGTGAATGGGGGCTGGCCAAAAACATTCAGTACTTC.

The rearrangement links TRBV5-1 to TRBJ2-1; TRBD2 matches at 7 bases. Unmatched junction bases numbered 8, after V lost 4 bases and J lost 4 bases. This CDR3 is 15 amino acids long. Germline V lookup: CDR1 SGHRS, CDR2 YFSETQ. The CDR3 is CASSVPGLLYNEQFF. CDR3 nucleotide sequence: TGCGCCAGCAGCGTTCCGGGACTATTATACAATGAGCAGTTCTTC. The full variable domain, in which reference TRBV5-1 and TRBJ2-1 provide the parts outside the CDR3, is KAGVTQTPRYLIKTRGQQVTLSCSPISGHRSVSWYQQTPGQGLQFLFEYFSETQRNKGNFPGRFSGRQFSNSRSEMNVSTLELGDSALYLCASSVPGLLYNEQFFGPGTRLTVL.

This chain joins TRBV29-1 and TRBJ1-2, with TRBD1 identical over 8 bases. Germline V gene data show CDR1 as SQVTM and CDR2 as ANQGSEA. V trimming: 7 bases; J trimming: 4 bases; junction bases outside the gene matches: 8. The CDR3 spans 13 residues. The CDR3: CSALGQGLYGYTF. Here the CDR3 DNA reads TGCAGCGCACTCGGACAGGGCCTCTATGGCTACACCTTC.

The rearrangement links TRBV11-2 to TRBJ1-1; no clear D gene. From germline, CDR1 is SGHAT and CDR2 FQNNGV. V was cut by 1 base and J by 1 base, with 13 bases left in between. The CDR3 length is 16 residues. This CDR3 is CASSLARTWGNTEAFF. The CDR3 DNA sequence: TGTGCCAGCAGCTTAGCCCGGACTTGGGGGAACACTGAAGCTTTCTTT.

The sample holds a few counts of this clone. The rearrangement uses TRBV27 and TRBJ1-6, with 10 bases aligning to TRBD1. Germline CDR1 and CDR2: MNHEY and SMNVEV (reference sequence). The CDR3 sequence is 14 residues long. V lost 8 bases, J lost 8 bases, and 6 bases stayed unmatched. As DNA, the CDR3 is TGTGCCAGCGCCCCAGGACAGGGGGATTCACCCCTCCACTTT. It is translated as CASAPGQGDSPLHF.

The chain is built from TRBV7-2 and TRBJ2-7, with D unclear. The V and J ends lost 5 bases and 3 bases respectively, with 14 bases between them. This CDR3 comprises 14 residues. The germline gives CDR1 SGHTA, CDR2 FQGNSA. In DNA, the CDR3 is TGTGCCAGCAGCCCCTCCCCCTACCTCTACGAGCAGTACTTC. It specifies CASSPSPYLYEQYF.